This TCR beta chain is from a study of cytomegalovirus exposure and HLA in healthy donors. Whole-study results and caveats: An analysis done earlier found most TCR beta V segments productive about 87% or about 30% of the time. Versus the approximately 670-donor mean, an Asian-associated ancestry cluster reportedly showed fewer N-insertions in a later analysis. The authors enumerated roughly 180 TCR beta chains as linked to cytomegalovirus.

The CDR3 runs to 11 residues. Trimming shortened V by 4 bases and J by 10 bases, and 10 bases separated the two germline ends. Germline V gives CDR1 SEHNR, CDR2 FQNEAQ (reference sequence). The PCR employed 60 Vbeta primers together with 13 Jbeta primers. Authors' data handling: As a later analysis found, there were tens of millions of unique TCR beta chains, of which roughly 11 million were shared. Assay: immunoSEQ multiplex PCR; the TCRdb copy retains only in-frame clones and omits some. That table gives V, J and clone size, and the DNA gave D and trimming. The sample holds 180,000 or so clones, around 78% seen once. Note on this clone: The antigen is undetermined.

The chain uses TRBV7-9 and TRBJ1-2; possibly TRBD1 for D (5 bases). The sample taken for sequencing was PBMCs. This receptor was obtained from a woman aged 25 to 39 in good health and CMV-seropositive. The CDR3 loop reads CASSSTEDYTF. DNA for the CDR3: TGTGCCAGCAGCTCGACAGAGGACTACACCTTC.